The sequence of this TCR beta chain was determined in a study of T cells after yellow fever vaccination (dated by TCRdb to between 2018 and 2021). Looking at the study overall: Libraries from fractions with low cell numbers were prepared with the SMART-Seq v4 Ultra Low Input RNA kit. To follow T-cell clones before and after primary and booster YFV17D yellow fever vaccination, bulk TCR alpha and beta repertoires were sequenced over time. The cohort comprised two healthy male donors, one aged 18 to 30 and one aged 30 to 40 years. Bulk PBMC replicates and cell subsets were isolated from blood drawn at multiple timepoints before and after both primary and secondary immunization. What the study reported, not specific to this receptor: A small share of clonotypes was detected in both CD4 and CD8 compartments, with the overlap likely arising from convergent recombination. FACS-sorted repertoires could contain abundant contaminating clonotypes from the bulk population, so computational filtering was required. Compared with the primary T-cell response, the secondary T-cell response was weaker but faster, peaking on day 5 rather than day 15. Only a couple of donors were included in the study, so the extent to which the findings can be generalized is limited. After the booster, most of the clones that had expanded following primary vaccination were detected again (around 95% of CD4 and around 90% of CD8), which suggests that memory was broadly maintained.

This specimen's treatment or condition label, per the study, means: live attenuated yellow fever vaccine strain. PBMCs were isolated from peripheral blood using a standard Ficoll-Paque protocol. Dynabeads CD4 and CD8 positive selection kits were used to isolate the CD4 and CD8 T-cell fractions. TriZol was used to extract RNA from bulk PBMCs, from CD4 and CD8 fractions, and from dextramer-positive and dextramer-negative fractions. Details on this clonotype: Its specific antigen is unknown. It has no much larger one-base neighbor in the sample; base qualities were not kept.

Looking up the germline V gene yields CDR1 SGHVS and CDR2 FQNEAQ. V is cut by 4 bases and J by 3 bases, and the space between the germline ends is 12 bases. The CDR3 measures 14 amino acids from cysteine to phenylalanine. Here the CDR3 DNA is all that survives: 42 bases in frame from base 1. The run used an Illumina NovaSeq 6000. Synthesis of TCR cDNA relied on 5'RACE template switching, a step that introduced a universal primer site along with unique molecular identifiers. Priming of cDNA synthesis was performed from both the TCR alpha and TCR beta constant segments. Library amplification used two PCR steps, and the second PCR step added sample barcodes and sequencing adapters. Libraries were sequenced on Illumina HiSeq 2500 (2x100 bp) or NovaSeq (2x150 bp). Processing in the source paper ran as follows. MIGEC was used to demultiplex reads and collapse the reads into UMI consensus sequences, and MiXCR was used for V(D)J alignment. Vaccine-responding clonotypes were defined with edgeR using replicate PBMC samples, requiring FDR below 0.01 and a log2 fold change above 5 up to day 15. Each bulk clonotype was labeled CD4 or CD8 based on which sequenced repertoire, CD4 or CD8, contained the clonotype at higher abundance. In TCRdb, the public reads were trimmed at Q25 with fastp and aligned with MiXCR, with productive beta chains retained. Here each entry gathers all rows of one CDR3 protein and keeps the most common genes and DNA. None of the V and J calls come from the authors' own analysis; TCRdb made them. The sample includes some 240,000 distinct CDR3 sequences, with roughly 5% observed a single time. In total, the top ten clones hold under 3.5% of the sample.

The TCR comes from a young man who received the YFV17D yellow fever vaccine. The sample here was CD4+ T cells sorted from PBMCs, taken on the day of the yellow fever booster vaccination. The V gene is TRBV7-8 and the J gene is TRBJ1-2, and TRBD1 may be the D gene, going by 5 matching bases. The CDR3 region: CASSSKGADYGYTF. The DNA is as follows: TGTGCCAGCAGCTCGAAAGGGGCGGACTATGGCTACACCTTC.